This T cell receptor beta chain is from a study of cytomegalovirus exposure and HLA in healthy donors. Points from the study as a whole: Prior analysis indicated that the majority of TCR beta V segments exhibited productivity approximately 87% or approximately 30% of the time.

As to this clone: Its antigen is still unknown.

Use of 60 Vbeta and 13 Jbeta primers characterized the PCR. The repertoire was sequenced with immunoSEQ multiplex PCR; TCRdb's copy has only in-frame clones and lacks some. The repertoire holds fewer than 250,000 clones, with roughly 87% as singletons. CDR3 size: 15 residues. Germline V lookup: CDR1 SGHAT, CDR2 FQNNGV. With V trimmed by 4 bases and J by 8 bases, 5 bases remained unmatched. The chain has TRBV11-2 and TRBJ2-1; TRBD2 agrees at 13 bases. The material sequenced was PBMCs. The sequence was collected from a middle-aged man in good health and CMV-seropositive. CDR3 sequence reads: CASSWTSGSGDEQFF. CDR3 sequence (DNA): TGTGCCAGCAGCTGGACTAGCGGGAGTGGGGATGAGCAGTTCTTC.